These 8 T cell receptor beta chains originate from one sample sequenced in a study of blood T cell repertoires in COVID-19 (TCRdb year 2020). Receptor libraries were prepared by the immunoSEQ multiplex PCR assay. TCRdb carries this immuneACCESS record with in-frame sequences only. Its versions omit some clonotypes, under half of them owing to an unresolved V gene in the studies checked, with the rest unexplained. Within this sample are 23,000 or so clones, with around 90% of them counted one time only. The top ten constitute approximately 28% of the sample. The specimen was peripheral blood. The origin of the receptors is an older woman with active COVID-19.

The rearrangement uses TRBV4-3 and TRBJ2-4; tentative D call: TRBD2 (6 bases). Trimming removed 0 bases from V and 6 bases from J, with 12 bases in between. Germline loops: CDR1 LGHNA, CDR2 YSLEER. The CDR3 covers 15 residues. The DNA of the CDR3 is TGCGCCAGCAGCCAAGAGACTTCGCGGGGAAACATTCAGTACTTC. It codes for CASSQETSRGNIQYF.

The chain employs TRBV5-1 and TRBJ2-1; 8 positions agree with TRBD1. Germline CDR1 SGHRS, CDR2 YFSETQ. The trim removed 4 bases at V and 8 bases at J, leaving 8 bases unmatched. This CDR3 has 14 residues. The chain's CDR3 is CASSKDRDWDEQFF. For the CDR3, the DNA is TGCGCCAGCAGCAAGGACAGGGATTGGGATGAGCAGTTCTTC.

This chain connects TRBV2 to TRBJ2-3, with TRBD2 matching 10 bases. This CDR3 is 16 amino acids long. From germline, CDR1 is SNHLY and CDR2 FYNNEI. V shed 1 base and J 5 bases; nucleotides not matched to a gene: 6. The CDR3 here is CASSEEAGGIGDTQYF. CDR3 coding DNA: TGTGCCAGCAGTGAAGAAGCGGGGGGGATTGGAGATACGCAGTATTTT.

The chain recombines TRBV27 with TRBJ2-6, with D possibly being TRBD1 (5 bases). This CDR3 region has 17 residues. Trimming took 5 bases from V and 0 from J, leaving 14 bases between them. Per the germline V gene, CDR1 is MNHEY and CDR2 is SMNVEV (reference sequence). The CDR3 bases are TGTGCCAGCAGTACCCAGACAGTAGGCTCTGGGGCCAACGTCCTGACTTTC. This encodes CASSTQTVGSGANVLTF. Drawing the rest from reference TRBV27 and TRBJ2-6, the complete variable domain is EAQVTQNPRYLITVTGKKLTVTCSQNMNHEYMSWYRQDPGLGLRQIYYSMNVEVTDKGDVPEGYKVSRKEKRNFPLILESPSPNQTSLYFCASSTQTVGSGANVLTFGAGSRLTVL.

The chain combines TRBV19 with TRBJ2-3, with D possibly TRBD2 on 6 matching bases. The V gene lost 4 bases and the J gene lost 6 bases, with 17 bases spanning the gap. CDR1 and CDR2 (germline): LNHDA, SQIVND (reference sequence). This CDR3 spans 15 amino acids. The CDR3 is CASSNRAGGGDTQYF. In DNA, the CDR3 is TGTGCCAGTAGTAATCGGGCTGGTGGGGGGGATACGCAGTATTTT.

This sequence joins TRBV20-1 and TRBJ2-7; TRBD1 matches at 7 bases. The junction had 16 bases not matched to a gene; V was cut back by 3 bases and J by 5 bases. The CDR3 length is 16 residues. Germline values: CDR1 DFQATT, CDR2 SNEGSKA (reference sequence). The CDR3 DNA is TGCAGTGCTAGTTTCCGGGACAGAGCTAGAGGCCACGAGCAGTACTTC. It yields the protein CSASFRDRARGHEQYF.

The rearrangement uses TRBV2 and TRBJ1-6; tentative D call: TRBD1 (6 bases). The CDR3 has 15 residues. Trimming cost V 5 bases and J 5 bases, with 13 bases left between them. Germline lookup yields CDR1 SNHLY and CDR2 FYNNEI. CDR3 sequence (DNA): TGTGCCAGCAGTCGCCAGGGGTACAATAATTCACCCCTCCACTTT. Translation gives CASSRQGYNNSPLHF.

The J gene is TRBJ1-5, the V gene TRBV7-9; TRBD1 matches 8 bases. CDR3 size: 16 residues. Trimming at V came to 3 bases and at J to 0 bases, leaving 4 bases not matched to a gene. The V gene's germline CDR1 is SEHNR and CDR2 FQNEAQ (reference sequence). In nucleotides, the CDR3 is TGTGCCAGCAGCTTGGGACAGGTATCTAGCAATCAGCCCCAGCATTTT. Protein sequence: CASSLGQVSSNQPQHF.